The present T cell receptor (beta chain) was sequenced within a study of blood T cells in healthy people across ages. Broader study findings: Unsorted PBMC input precluded a conclusive naive versus antigen-experienced comparison.

Every participating donor contributed around 9.5 milliliters of peripheral blood through a draw. Primers used in a second PCR of about 7 to 12 cycles were a sample-barcoded 5' primer and a J-beta primer mix. Each cDNA molecule was tagged by a template-switch adaptor with 12 random nucleotides. One entry per CDR3 protein results from TCRdb running MiXCR on the 5' RACE reads. The table shows roughly 570,000 distinct CDR3 sequences, with roughly a quarter occurring only once. Only a few counts were recorded for this clonotype. Its specificity is not known. The CDR3 sequence is 14 residues long. Germline CDR1 reads SGHAT; CDR2 reads FQNNGV. V was cut by 4 bases and J by 8 bases, with 17 bases left in between.

The chain has TRBV11-2 and TRBJ1-2; possible D gene TRBD1, 5 bases. This receptor was identified in a woman in her 70s in good health. Sequenced input: blood. CDR3 sequence: CASSSAVAGSGYTF. DNA of the CDR3: TGTGCCAGCAGCTCAGCTGTGGCAGGGTCAGGCTACACCTTC.